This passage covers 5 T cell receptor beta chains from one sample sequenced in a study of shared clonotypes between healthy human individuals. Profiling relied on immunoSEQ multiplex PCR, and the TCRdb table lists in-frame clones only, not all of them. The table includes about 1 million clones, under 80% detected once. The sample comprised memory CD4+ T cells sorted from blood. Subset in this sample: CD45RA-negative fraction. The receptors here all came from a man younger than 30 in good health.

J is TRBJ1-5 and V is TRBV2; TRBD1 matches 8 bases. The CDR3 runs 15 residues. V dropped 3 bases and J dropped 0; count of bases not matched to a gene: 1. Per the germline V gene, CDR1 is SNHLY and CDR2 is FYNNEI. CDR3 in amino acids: CASSEGQASNQPQHF. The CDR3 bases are TGTGCCAGCAGTGAGGGACAGGCTAGCAATCAGCCCCAGCATTTT.

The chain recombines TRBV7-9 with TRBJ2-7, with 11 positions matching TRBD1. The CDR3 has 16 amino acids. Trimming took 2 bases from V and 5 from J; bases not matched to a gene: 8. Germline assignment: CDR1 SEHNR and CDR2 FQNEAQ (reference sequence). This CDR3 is CASSLRGTGGRDEQYF. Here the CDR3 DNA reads TGTGCCAGCAGCTTAAGGGGGACAGGGGGGCGCGACGAGCAGTACTTC. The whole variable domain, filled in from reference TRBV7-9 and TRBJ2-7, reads DTGVSQNPRHKITKRGQNVTFRCDPISEHNRLYWYRQTLGQGPEFLTYFQNEAQLEKSRLLSDRFSAERPKGSFSTLEIQRTEQGDSAMYLCASSLRGTGGRDEQYFGPGTRLTVT.

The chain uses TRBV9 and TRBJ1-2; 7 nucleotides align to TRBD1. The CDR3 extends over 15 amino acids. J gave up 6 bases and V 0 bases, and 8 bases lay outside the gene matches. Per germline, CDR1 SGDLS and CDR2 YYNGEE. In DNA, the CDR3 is TGTGCCAGCAGCGTAGGCAAGGGGGCAACGGATGGCTACACCTTC. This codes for CASSVGKGATDGYTF.

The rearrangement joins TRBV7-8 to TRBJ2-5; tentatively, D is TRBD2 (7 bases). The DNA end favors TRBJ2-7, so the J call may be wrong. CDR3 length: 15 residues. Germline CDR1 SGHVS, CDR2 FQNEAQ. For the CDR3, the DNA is TGTGCCAGCAGCTTACGGGGGGCGAATCCCTACGAGCAGTACTTC. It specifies CASSLRGANPYEQYF.

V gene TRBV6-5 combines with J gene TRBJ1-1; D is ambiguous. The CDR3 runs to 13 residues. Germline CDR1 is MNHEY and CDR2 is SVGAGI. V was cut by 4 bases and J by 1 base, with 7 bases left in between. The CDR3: CASSSPRNTEAFF. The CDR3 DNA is TGTGCCAGCAGTTCTCCGAGGAACACTGAAGCTTTCTTT.